Listed below are T cell receptor beta chains from one sample, sequenced in a study of graft-versus-host responses after intestinal transplantation. This table comes from immunoSEQ multiplex PCR, and its TCRdb copy is limited to in-frame clones, with some not included. The table includes a few thousand clones, around 70% detected once. The sequencing used ileum tissue, collected around 250 days after intestinal transplant. These receptors were obtained from a human patient who received an intestinal transplant, so some T cells may come from the graft donor. Each CDR3 is given with its conserved first and last residue. A D gene is named only where the DNA matches it firmly. Only some rows state a clone size, as once, few, many or a class for expanded clones.

d_gene: TRBD2
abundance: once
v_gene: TRBV19
j_gene: TRBJ2-5
CDR3nt: TGTGCCAGCAGTTCTCAGTGGGGGGGAGAGACCCAGTACTTC
CDR3aa: CASSSQWGGETQYF

d_gene: NA
abundance: NA
v_gene: TRBV19
j_gene: TRBJ1-2
CDR3nt: TGTGCCAGTAGTATACCCCCGGGTGGCTACACCTTC
CDR3aa: CASSIPPGGYTF

d_gene: NA
abundance: NA
v_gene: TRBV12-5
j_gene: TRBJ1-6
CDR3nt: TGTGCTAGTGGTTCACCGGGACACAGCTTTTCAAATTCACCCCTCCACTTT
CDR3aa: CASGSPGHSFSNSPLHF

d_gene: TRBD1
abundance: NA
v_gene: TRBV19
j_gene: TRBJ2-7
CDR3nt: TGTGCCAGTAGTTCCACGGGACAGGGGAACTACGAGCAGTACTTC
CDR3aa: CASSSTGQGNYEQYF

d_gene: TRBD2
abundance: NA
v_gene: TRBV5-1
j_gene: TRBJ2-7
CDR3nt: TGCGCCAGCAGCTTGGTTGCGGGAGCCCCCGGCGAGCAGTACTTC
CDR3aa: CASSLVAGAPGEQYF

d_gene: NA
abundance: NA
v_gene: TRBV6-4
j_gene: TRBJ1-6
CDR3nt: TGTGCCAGCAGTGTTTACGGGGAAGGTAATTCACCCCTCCACTTT
CDR3aa: CASSVYGEGNSPLHF

d_gene: NA
abundance: NA
v_gene: TRBV4-3
j_gene: TRBJ2-5
CDR3nt: TGCGCCAGCAGCCAAGGTTTAGGGGGAGAGACCCAGTACTTC
CDR3aa: CASSQGLGGETQYF

d_gene: TRBD2
abundance: NA
v_gene: TRBV7-2
j_gene: TRBJ2-3
CDR3nt: TGTGCCAGCAGCTTAGCTAGCGGGGCACGCACAGATACGCAGTATTTT
CDR3aa: CASSLASGARTDTQYF

d_gene: TRBD2
abundance: NA
v_gene: TRBV11-2
j_gene: TRBJ2-7
CDR3nt: TGTGCCAGCAGCTTAGATTTTCCTAGCGGGGCCTACGAGCAGTACTTC
CDR3aa: CASSLDFPSGAYEQYF

d_gene: NA
abundance: few
v_gene: TRBV4-2
j_gene: TRBJ1-4
CDR3nt: TGTGCCAGCAGCCAAGTGGGCACAACTAATGAAAAACTGTTTTTT
CDR3aa: CASSQVGTTNEKLFF

d_gene: TRBD2
abundance: NA
v_gene: TRBV29-1
j_gene: TRBJ2-7
CDR3nt: TGCAGCGTTGCGGGGGGAGGGAACACCTACGAGCAGTACTTC
CDR3aa: CSVAGGGNTYEQYF

d_gene: TRBD1
abundance: NA
v_gene: TRBV11-2
j_gene: TRBJ1-1
CDR3nt: TGTGCCAGCAGCCAGGGGGTCATGGGGGAAGCTTTCTTT
CDR3aa: CASSQGVMGEAFF

d_gene: TRBD1
abundance: NA
v_gene: TRBV5-1
j_gene: TRBJ2-7
CDR3nt: TGCGCCAGCAGCTGGACAAGGGGACAGGGGGCCTACGAGCAGTACTTC
CDR3aa: CASSWTRGQGAYEQYF

d_gene: NA
abundance: NA
v_gene: TRBV20-1
j_gene: TRBJ2-5
CDR3nt: TGCAGTGTCACGGGAGAGACCCAGTACTTC
CDR3aa: CSVTGETQYF

d_gene: NA
abundance: NA
v_gene: TRBV28
j_gene: TRBJ1-2
CDR3nt: TGTGCCAGCAGTTTTGGGGCGGGCTACACCTTC
CDR3aa: CASSFGAGYTF

d_gene: NA
abundance: once
v_gene: TRBV25-1
j_gene: TRBJ1-5
CDR3nt: TGTGCCAGCAGTGAATGGAGGTGGGACAATCAGCCCCAGCATTTT
CDR3aa: CASSEWRWDNQPQHF

d_gene: NA
abundance: NA
v_gene: TRBV18
j_gene: TRBJ1-2
CDR3nt: TGTGCCAGCTCACCGGACACCGTCTATGGCTACACCTTC
CDR3aa: CASSPDTVYGYTF

d_gene: TRBD2
abundance: few
v_gene: TRBV2
j_gene: TRBJ2-3
CDR3nt: TGTGCCAGCAGTGGACTAGCGGGAGGGACAGATACGCAGTATTTT
CDR3aa: CASSGLAGGTDTQYF

d_gene: TRBD1
abundance: once
v_gene: TRBV5-6
j_gene: TRBJ2-1
CDR3nt: TGTGCCAGCAGCAACCGGGACAGAAACAATGAGCAGTTCTTC
CDR3aa: CASSNRDRNNEQFF

d_gene: TRBD2
abundance: NA
v_gene: TRBV5-1
j_gene: TRBJ2-2
CDR3nt: TGCGCCAGCAGGTCCCGGAGCGGGGACACCGGGGAGCTGTTTTTT
CDR3aa: CASRSRSGDTGELFF

d_gene: TRBD2
abundance: NA
v_gene: TRBV11-2
j_gene: TRBJ2-1
CDR3nt: TGTGCCAGCAGCTCCTTGCCGGGACTAAAATACAATGAGCAGTTCTTC
CDR3aa: CASSSLPGLKYNEQFF

d_gene: NA
abundance: once
v_gene: TRBV4-2
j_gene: TRBJ2-7
CDR3nt: TGTGCCAGCAGCCAAGACGTAGGACTGGCAAGATACGAGCAGTACTTC
CDR3aa: CASSQDVGLARYEQYF

d_gene: TRBD2
abundance: NA
v_gene: TRBV7-9
j_gene: TRBJ2-2
CDR3nt: TGTGCCAGCAGCTGGGGACTAGGGAGTACCGGGGAGCTGTTTTTT
CDR3aa: CASSWGLGSTGELFF

d_gene: TRBD1
abundance: once
v_gene: TRBV6-5
j_gene: TRBJ2-7
CDR3nt: TGTGCCAGCAGTCCCCGTGTCAGGGGGCAATACGAGCAGTACTTC
CDR3aa: CASSPRVRGQYEQYF

d_gene: TRBD2
abundance: NA
v_gene: TRBV2
j_gene: TRBJ2-3
CDR3nt: TGTGCCAGCAGAGAACCGGGACTAGCGGGAATCACAGATACGCAGTATTTT
CDR3aa: CASREPGLAGITDTQYF

d_gene: TRBD1
abundance: NA
v_gene: TRBV4-2
j_gene: TRBJ2-3
CDR3nt: TGTGCCAGCAGCCAAGTACGGGGCAAGACAGGGGGGGGCACAGATACGCAGTATTTT
CDR3aa: CASSQVRGKTGGGTDTQYF

d_gene: NA
abundance: NA
v_gene: TRBV11-2
j_gene: TRBJ2-7
CDR3nt: TGTGCCAGCAGCTTAGAGGGAGGTTGGACTCAAATCTTCTACGAGCAGTACTTC
CDR3aa: CASSLEGGWTQIFYEQYF

d_gene: NA
abundance: NA
v_gene: TRBV6-6
j_gene: TRBJ1-6
CDR3nt: TGTGCCAGCAGCGCAGGGCAGGCGGAAAATTCACCCCTCCACTTT
CDR3aa: CASSAGQAENSPLHF

d_gene: NA
abundance: NA
v_gene: TRBV4-2
j_gene: TRBJ2-7
CDR3nt: TGTGCCAGCAGCCAGTCAGAGGGGGAATCCTACGAGCAGTACTTC
CDR3aa: CASSQSEGESYEQYF

d_gene: TRBD2
abundance: NA
v_gene: TRBV4-1
j_gene: TRBJ2-3
CDR3nt: TGCGCCAGCAGCCAACGTGGACTAGCGGGAGAGACAGATACGCAGTATTTT
CDR3aa: CASSQRGLAGETDTQYF

d_gene: TRBD2
abundance: NA
v_gene: TRBV19
j_gene: TRBJ2-1
CDR3nt: TGTGCCAGTAGTCTCTCCGGACTAGCGGGATCGGATGAGCAGTTCTTC
CDR3aa: CASSLSGLAGSDEQFF

d_gene: TRBD1
abundance: once
v_gene: TRBV10-3
j_gene: TRBJ1-1
CDR3nt: TGTGCCATCAGGATCGGGACAGGGAGTTGGAACACTGAAGCTTTCTTT
CDR3aa: CAIRIGTGSWNTEAFF

d_gene: TRBD1
abundance: NA
v_gene: TRBV5-1
j_gene: TRBJ2-3
CDR3nt: TGCGCCAGCAGCTGGGACAGGGGGCGTGCAGATACGCAGTATTTT
CDR3aa: CASSWDRGRADTQYF

d_gene: TRBD1
abundance: few
v_gene: TRBV10-3
j_gene: TRBJ2-5
CDR3nt: TGTGCCATCAGTCAGGGACAGGGTAAAGAGACCCAGTACTTC
CDR3aa: CAISQGQGKETQYF

d_gene: NA
abundance: NA
v_gene: TRBV7-6
j_gene: TRBJ2-1
CDR3nt: TGTGCCAGCAGCCCAAGTAGCGTCCATGAGCAGTTCTTC
CDR3aa: CASSPSSVHEQFF

d_gene: TRBD1
abundance: once
v_gene: TRBV28
j_gene: TRBJ1-1
CDR3nt: TGTGCCAGCAGAAGGGGGCTCCTCCGGATGAACACTGAAGCTTTCTTT
CDR3aa: CASRRGLLRMNTEAFF

d_gene: NA
abundance: few
v_gene: TRBV19
j_gene: TRBJ1-2
CDR3nt: TGTGCCAGTAGCCCTCAGGGGCCGAGGGCGTATGGCTACACCTTC
CDR3aa: CASSPQGPRAYGYTF

d_gene: NA
abundance: NA
v_gene: TRBV5-6
j_gene: TRBJ2-7
CDR3nt: TGTGCCAGCACCTCGGGTTGGACACCGAGCTCCTACGAGCAGTACTTC
CDR3aa: CASTSGWTPSSYEQYF

d_gene: TRBD1
abundance: NA
v_gene: TRBV27
j_gene: TRBJ1-2
CDR3nt: TGTGCCAGCAGTTGGGGACAGAACTATGGCTACACCTTC
CDR3aa: CASSWGQNYGYTF

d_gene: TRBD2
abundance: NA
v_gene: TRBV6-6
j_gene: TRBJ2-5
CDR3nt: TGTGCCAGCAGTTACTTGGGAGGGTCCCAAGAGACCCAGTACTTC
CDR3aa: CASSYLGGSQETQYF